This TCR beta chain emerged from a study of blood T cell repertoires in COVID-19. Germline V gene data show CDR1 as LGHDT and CDR2 as YNNKEL (reference sequence). This CDR3 contains 14 residues. Trimming left V 2 bases short and J 2 bases short, with 9 bases between. Profiling relied on immunoSEQ multiplex PCR, and the TCRdb table lists in-frame clones only, not all of them. The sample carries some 81,000 clones, about 90% recorded once. Sample: peripheral blood. The chain carries TRBV3-1 (or the pseudogene TRBV3-2) and TRBJ1-1; possible D gene TRBD1, 6 bases. The clonotype comes from a woman aged 50 to 65 in a cohort sampled during active COVID-19. In DNA, the CDR3 is TGTGCCAGCAGCCAAACAGGGCGCAACACTGAAGCTTTCTTT. It specifies CASSQTGRNTEAFF.